This T cell receptor (beta chain) emerged from a study of blood T cell repertoires in COVID-19. Study context: Samples came from the United States, Italy and Spain, spanning acute and convalescent COVID-19. From T cells, B-cell-depleted T cells, or PBMCs came the material, which was cDNA or gDNA.

Trimming stripped 5 bases from V and 0 bases from J, with 20 bases between. CDR3 size: 17 residues. Germline values: CDR1 SGHTS, CDR2 YDEGEE. Seattle-derived patients entered the study during active infection and were followed longitudinally. As processed by the authors: Amplification of reference gene primers provided the estimated nucleated cell counts. TCRdb keeps only in-frame clones here, not all; method: immunoSEQ multiplex PCR. V and J calls and clone size are given by that table; D and trimming were obtained from the DNA. The sample lists around 400,000 clones, more than 70% occurring once. The rearrangement links TRBV5-8 to TRBJ1-1; a weak D match, TRBD1 (5 bases). This TCR was sampled from a woman aged 55-69 years with COVID-19, enrolled during active disease. Source material: peripheral blood. CDR3 sequence: CASRRGGGALVNTEAFF. The DNA of the CDR3 is TGTGCCAGCAGGAGGGGAGGCGGCGCCTTAGTGAACACTGAAGCTTTCTTT.